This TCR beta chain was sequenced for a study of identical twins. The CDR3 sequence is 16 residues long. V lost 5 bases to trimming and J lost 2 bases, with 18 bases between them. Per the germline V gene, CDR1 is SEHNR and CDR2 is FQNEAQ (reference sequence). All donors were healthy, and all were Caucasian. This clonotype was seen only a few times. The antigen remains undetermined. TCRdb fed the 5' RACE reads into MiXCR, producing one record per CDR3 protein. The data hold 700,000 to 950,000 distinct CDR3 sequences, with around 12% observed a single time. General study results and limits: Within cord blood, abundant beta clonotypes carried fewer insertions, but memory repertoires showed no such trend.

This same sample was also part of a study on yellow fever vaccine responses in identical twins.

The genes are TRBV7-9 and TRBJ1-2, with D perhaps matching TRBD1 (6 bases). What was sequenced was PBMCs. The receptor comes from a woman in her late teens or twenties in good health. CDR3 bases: TGTGCCAGCAGCGGTATGTCACAGGGACCCAACTATGGCTACACCTTC. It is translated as CASSGMSQGPNYGYTF.